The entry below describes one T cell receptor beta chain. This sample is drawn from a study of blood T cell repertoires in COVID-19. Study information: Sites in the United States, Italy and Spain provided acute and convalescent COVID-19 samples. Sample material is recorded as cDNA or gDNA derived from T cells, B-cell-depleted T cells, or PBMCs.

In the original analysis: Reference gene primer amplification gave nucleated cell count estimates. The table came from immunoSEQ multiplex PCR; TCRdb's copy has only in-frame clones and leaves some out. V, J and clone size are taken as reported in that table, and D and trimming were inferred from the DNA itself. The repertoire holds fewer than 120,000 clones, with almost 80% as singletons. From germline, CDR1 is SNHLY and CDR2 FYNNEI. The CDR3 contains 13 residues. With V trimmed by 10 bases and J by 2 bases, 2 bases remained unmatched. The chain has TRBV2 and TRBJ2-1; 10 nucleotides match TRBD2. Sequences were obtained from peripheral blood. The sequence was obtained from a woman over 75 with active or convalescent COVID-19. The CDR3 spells CAKTSGAYNEQFF. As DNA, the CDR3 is TGTGCCAAAACTAGCGGGGCCTACAATGAGCAGTTCTTC.